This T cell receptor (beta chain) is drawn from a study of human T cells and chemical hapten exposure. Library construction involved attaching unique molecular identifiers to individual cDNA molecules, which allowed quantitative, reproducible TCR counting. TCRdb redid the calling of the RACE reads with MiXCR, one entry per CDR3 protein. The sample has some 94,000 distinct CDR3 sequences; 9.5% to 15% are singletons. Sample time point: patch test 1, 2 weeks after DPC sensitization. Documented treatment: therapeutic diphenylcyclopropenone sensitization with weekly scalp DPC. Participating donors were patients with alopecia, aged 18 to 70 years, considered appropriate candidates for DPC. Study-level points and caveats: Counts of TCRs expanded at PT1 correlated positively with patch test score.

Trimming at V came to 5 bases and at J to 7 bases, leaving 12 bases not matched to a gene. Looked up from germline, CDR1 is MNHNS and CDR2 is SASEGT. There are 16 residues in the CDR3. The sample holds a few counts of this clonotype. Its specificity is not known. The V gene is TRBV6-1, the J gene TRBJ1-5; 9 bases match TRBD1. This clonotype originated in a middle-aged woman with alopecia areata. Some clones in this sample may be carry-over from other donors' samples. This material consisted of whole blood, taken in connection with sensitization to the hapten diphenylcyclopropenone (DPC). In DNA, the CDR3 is TGTGCCAGCAGTCACACCCGGGACAGGGCGCGACAGCCCCAGCATTTT. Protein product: CASSHTRDRARQPQHF.